Shown below are 25 T cell receptor beta chains from a single sample sequenced in a study of OX40 agonist ivuxolimab in advanced cancers. This table comes from immunoSEQ multiplex PCR, and its TCRdb copy is limited to in-frame clones, with some not included. The table has under 60,000 clones, about 90% seen once; the top ten hold approximately 5%. This material consisted of CD4+ or CD8+ T cells sorted from blood, taken in a trial of the OX40 agonist ivuxolimab. These receptors all come from an adult with an advanced solid tumor such as melanoma, head and neck, liver or kidney cancer.

The chain recombines TRBV19 with TRBJ2-7; D remains unclear. This CDR3 region has 15 residues. The V gene lost 0 bases and the J gene lost 0 bases, with 9 bases spanning the gap. In germline, CDR1 is LNHDA, CDR2 SQIVND (reference sequence). CDR3: CASSIESFSSYEQYF. CDR3 bases: TGTGCCAGTAGTATAGAGAGCTTCAGCTCCTACGAGCAGTACTTC.

The sample holds one count of this clone. This rearrangement joins TRBV2 to TRBJ1-2, with unresolved D. The CDR3 contains 15 residues. CDR1 is SNHLY and CDR2 is FYNNEI in the germline V gene. Deletions cut 0 bases from V and 4 bases from J, with 12 bases between. The CDR3 DNA is TGTGCCAGCAGTGAAGCGTCAGGCAGAGGCTATGGCTACACCTTC. It translates to CASSEASGRGYGYTF.

The chain recombines TRBV28 with TRBJ2-1; 8 nucleotides align to TRBD2. The CDR3 covers 15 residues. V shed 8 bases and J 3 bases; nucleotides not matched to a gene: 9. Germline CDR1 MDHEN, CDR2 SYDVKM. The CDR3 sequence is CASLTSGGGYNEQFF. The CDR3 DNA follows: TGTGCCAGCCTTACTAGCGGTGGGGGCTACAATGAGCAGTTCTTC.

The chain couples TRBV6-6 to TRBJ1-1; tentatively, D is TRBD1 (6 bases). This CDR3 region has 15 residues. V shed 6 bases and J shed 0 bases, with 14 bases lying between them. Per the germline V gene, CDR1 is MNHNY and CDR2 is SVGAGI (reference sequence). This chain's CDR3 is CASSHHRELNTEAFF. In DNA, the CDR3 is TGTGCCAGCAGCCACCACAGGGAATTGAACACTGAAGCTTTCTTT.

The chain has TRBV18 and TRBJ2-5; D call uncertain. The V gene lost 0 bases and the J gene lost 1 base, with 6 bases spanning the gap. The CDR3 has 14 residues. Looked up from germline, CDR1 is KGHSH and CDR2 is LQKENI. The CDR3 DNA follows: TGTGCCAGCTCACCACCGGAAACCCAAGAGACCCAGTACTTC. It specifies CASSPPETQETQYF.

This clone was detected a few times. V is TRBV19 and J is TRBJ1-5; D ambiguous. Germline lookup yields CDR1 LNHDA and CDR2 SQIVND (reference sequence). The CDR3 length is 17 residues. V lost 4 bases and J lost 0, with 16 bases in between. This CDR3 is CASSRVRDRFSNQPQHF. CDR3 DNA sequence: TGTGCCAGTAGTAGGGTCCGGGATCGGTTTAGCAATCAGCCCCAGCATTTT.

The V gene is TRBV4-2, the J gene TRBJ2-3; 8 bases are a match to TRBD2. The trim removed 4 bases at V and 1 base at J, leaving 10 bases unmatched. This CDR3 spans 17 amino acids. Germline V gives CDR1 LGHNA, CDR2 YNFKEQ. The CDR3 DNA reads TGTGCCAGCAGCCCCAGAAGCGGGGGTGGAGGCACAGATACGCAGTATTTT. Translated, it gives CASSPRSGGGGTDTQYF.

The V gene is TRBV7-2, the J gene TRBJ1-2; 7 nucleotides line up with TRBD1. CDR1 is SGHTA and CDR2 is FQGNSA in the germline V gene. The J segment lost 7 bases and the V segment lost 3 bases, leaving 14 bases of the junction unmatched. This CDR3 comprises 16 residues. In DNA form, the CDR3 reads TGTGCCAGCAGCTTCGGTCCGACCTTATACAGGGGTGGCTACACCTTC. Amino acids: CASSFGPTLYRGGYTF.

The J gene is TRBJ1-5, the V gene TRBV30; D unclear. The germline CDR1 and CDR2 sequences are GTSNPN and SVGIG (reference sequence). The V gene lost 0 bases and the J gene lost 4 bases, with 7 bases spanning the gap. The CDR3 has 13 amino acids. The DNA for the CDR3 is TGTGCCTGGAGTGTAAGGGTTAATCAGCCCCAGCATTTT. Its translation is CAWSVRVNQPQHF. Looking up the rest from reference TRBV30 and TRBJ1-5 gives the full variable domain: SQTIHQWPATLVQPVGSPLSLECTVEGTSNPNLYWYRQAAGRGLQLLFYSVGIGQISSEVPQNLSASRPQDRQFILSSKKLLLSDSGFYLCAWSVRVNQPQHFGDGTRLSIL.

The chain links TRBV7-2 to TRBJ1-3; D is unclear. This CDR3 is built from 15 residues. Germline V gives CDR1 SGHTA, CDR2 FQGNSA. The V gene lost 5 bases and the J gene lost 0 bases, with 11 bases spanning the gap. The CDR3 protein is CASSPFIYSGNTIYF. In nucleotides, the CDR3 is TGTGCCAGCAGCCCGTTTATCTACTCTGGAAACACCATATATTTT.

The CDR3 region has the DNA TGTGCCAGCAGCCCACGGACAGGGGGCCCTAATGAAAAACTGTTTTTT. Its translation is CASSPRTGGPNEKLFF. The gene calls are TRBV11-2 and TRBJ1-4; 11 bases match TRBD1. Germline V lookup: CDR1 SGHAT, CDR2 FQNNGV. CDR3 length equals 16 residues. With V trimmed by 5 bases and J by 3 bases, 5 bases remained unmatched. Combining the CDR3 with reference TRBV11-2 and TRBJ1-4 gives the whole variable domain EAGVAQSPRYKIIEKRQSVAFWCNPISGHATLYWYQQILGQGPKLLIQFQNNGVVDDSQLPKDRFSAERLKGVDSTLKIQPAKLEDSAVYLCASSPRTGGPNEKLFFGSGTQLSVL.

Here the CDR3 reads CASRLAGQGVYEQYF. The CDR3 DNA is TGTGCCAGCAGGCTAGCGGGACAGGGAGTCTACGAGCAGTACTTC. This rearrangement joins TRBV6-1 to TRBJ2-7; D may correspond to TRBD1 or TRBD2 (9 bases each). CDR3 length: 15 residues. Germline assignment: CDR1 MNHNS and CDR2 SASEGT. The V and J ends lost 6 bases and 3 bases respectively, with 18 bases between them.

The chain couples TRBV7-9 to TRBJ1-1; D is unclear. The germline gives CDR1 SEHNR, CDR2 FQNEAQ (reference sequence). The CDR3 is 12 amino acids. Trimming stripped 5 bases from V and 1 base from J, with 5 bases between. In nucleotides, the CDR3 is TGTGCCAGCAGCCAGAAGAACACTGAAGCTTTCTTT. This sequence encodes CASSQKNTEAFF.

This chain links TRBV11-2 with TRBJ2-3; unclear D gene. This CDR3 spans 14 amino acids. Per the germline V gene, CDR1 is SGHAT and CDR2 is FQNNGV. The V and J ends lost 1 base and 6 bases respectively, with 11 bases between them. The DNA for the CDR3 is TGTGCCAGCAGCTTAGTAGGTCGACTGGATACGCAGTATTTT. Protein: CASSLVGRLDTQYF. The full variable domain, completed using reference TRBV11-2 and TRBJ2-3, is EAGVAQSPRYKIIEKRQSVAFWCNPISGHATLYWYQQILGQGPKLLIQFQNNGVVDDSQLPKDRFSAERLKGVDSTLKIQPAKLEDSAVYLCASSLVGRLDTQYFGPGTRLTVL.

The V and J genes are TRBV2 and TRBJ1-5, with 11 bases lining up with TRBD1. J gave up 1 base and V 7 bases, and 3 bases lay outside the gene matches. CDR3 length equals 15 residues. Germline values: CDR1 SNHLY, CDR2 FYNNEI. CDR3 coding DNA: TGTGCCAGCAAAGGACAGGGGGCGAGCAATCAGCCCCAGCATTTT. The encoded protein is CASKGQGASNQPQHF. The full variable domain, in which reference TRBV2 and TRBJ1-5 provide the parts outside the CDR3, is EPEVTQTPSHQVTQMGQEVILRCVPISNHLYFYWYRQILGQKVEFLVSFYNNEISEKSEIFDDQFSVERPDGSNFTLKIRSTKLEDSAMYFCASKGQGASNQPQHFGDGTRLSIL.

The J gene is TRBJ2-6, the V gene TRBV5-5; D is unclear. V shed 2 bases and J shed 3 bases, with 6 bases lying between them. In germline, CDR1 is SGHKS, CDR2 YYEKEE (reference sequence). The CDR3 length is 14 residues. The CDR3 DNA reads as TGTGCCAGCAGCTTTACGGTTGGGGCCAACGTCCTGACTTTC. As protein: CASSFTVGANVLTF.

The chain recombines TRBV27 with TRBJ2-5; D is ambiguous. The V end was cut by 1 base, the J end by 5 bases, with 14 bases between. The germline V gene has CDR1 MNHEY and CDR2 SMNVEV (reference sequence). There are 15 residues in the CDR3. The CDR3 bases are TGTGCCAGCAGTTTATGGGCAGACCCGCTGGAGACCCAGTACTTC. It specifies CASSLWADPLETQYF.

The chain employs TRBV29-1 and TRBJ1-5; no definite D call. Trimming pared 6 bases from V and 2 bases from J, leaving 8 bases between. This CDR3 is 12 amino acids long. Germline CDR1 reads SQVTM; CDR2 reads ANQGSEA. The CDR3 here is CSVKEGNQPQHF. CDR3 nucleotide sequence: TGCAGCGTAAAAGAAGGCAATCAGCCCCAGCATTTT.

The V gene is TRBV10-3, the J gene TRBJ1-5; unclear D gene. The germline gives CDR1 ENHRY, CDR2 SYGVKD. The length of the CDR3 is 15 residues. V lost 6 bases to trimming and J lost 2 bases, with 14 bases between them. CDR3 amino acids: CAIRSTPEGNQPQHF. In nucleotides, the CDR3 is TGTGCCATCAGATCGACCCCTGAGGGCAATCAGCCCCAGCATTTT.

The V call is TRBV30, the J call TRBJ2-7, with 12 bases lining up with TRBD1. This CDR3 is 16 amino acids long. The junction had 8 bases not matched to a gene; V was cut back by 1 base and J by 4 bases. Looked up from germline, CDR1 is GTSNPN and CDR2 is SVGIG (reference sequence). For the CDR3, the DNA is TGTGCCTGGAGTGCCTTCGTGGGACAGGGGGCTTACGAGCAGTACTTC. This codes for CAWSAFVGQGAYEQYF.

The CDR3 nucleotides are TGTGCCAGCAGCTTCGGACTAGCGGGAGAGACCGGGGAGCTGTTTTTT. Translating it yields CASSFGLAGETGELFF. The J gene is TRBJ2-2, the V gene TRBV5-5; 13 bases map to TRBD2. CDR1 and CDR2 (germline): SGHKS, YYEKEE (reference sequence). The CDR3 contains 16 residues. Trimming removed 2 bases from V and 5 bases from J; junction bases left unmatched: 3.

V usage is TRBV15 and J usage is TRBJ1-1; 7 bases agree with TRBD1. The germline V gene has CDR1 LNHNV and CDR2 YYDKDF (reference sequence). The CDR3 spans 15 residues. V shed 2 bases and J 5 bases; nucleotides not matched to a gene: 8. The chain's CDR3 is CATSRSGGIRTEAFF. CDR3 DNA sequence: TGTGCCACCAGCAGATCAGGGGGAATTAGAACTGAAGCTTTCTTT.

CDR3 protein: CASSSGTGGSETQYF. CDR3 DNA sequence: TGTGCCAGCAGTTCCGGGACAGGGGGAAGCGAGACCCAGTACTTC. The rearrangement links TRBV7-3 to TRBJ2-5; 11 nucleotides line up with TRBD1. CDR1 is SGHTA and CDR2 is FQGTGA in the germline V gene. Trimming at V came to 6 bases and at J to 5 bases, leaving 8 bases not matched to a gene. The CDR3 contains 15 residues.

The chain joins TRBV19 to TRBJ2-1; TRBD2 might be the D (6 bases). The V gene's germline CDR1 is LNHDA and CDR2 SQIVND (reference sequence). V dropped 5 bases and J dropped 6 bases, with 17 bases sitting between them. The CDR3 has 15 residues. CDR3 coding DNA: TGTGCCAGTAGTCGGGACTCGGGAATCTTCAATGAGCAGTTCTTC. This encodes CASSRDSGIFNEQFF.

Only one count was recorded for this clone. The gene calls are TRBV5-1 and TRBJ2-3; D might be TRBD2 (6 bases). The CDR3 consists of 16 residues. Germline-derived CDR1 and CDR2 are SGHRS and YFSETQ. Trimming pared 0 bases from V and 2 bases from J, leaving 13 bases between. The CDR3 nucleotides are TGCGCCAGCAGCTTGGCCATGGGCGGGAACACAGATACGCAGTATTTT. It encodes CASSLAMGGNTDTQYF.